This T cell receptor (beta chain) was identified in a study of shared clonotypes between healthy human individuals. The study, taken as a whole, reports: Investigators expected sequencing depth to affect clonotype sharing among donors.

The naive CD8 subset, CD45RO-negative cells positively selected for CCR7, excluded terminally differentiated effector memory CD45RA+ cells. All of the donors resided in Nashville, Tennessee, and each was a Caucasian adult. Over several immunoSEQ plates, each subset's genomic DNA was distributed in even portions. Data came from immunoSEQ multiplex PCR; TCRdb stores just in-frame clones and leaves some out. The sample lists over 2,000,000 clones; 80% to 95% were seen once. For this clone: Antigen unknown.

The CDR3 consists of 16 residues. Trimming cost V 2 bases and J 1 base, with 14 bases left between them. CDR1 is WNHNN and CDR2 is SYGVQD in the germline V gene (reference sequence). This TCR was recovered from a young man in good health. Some clones in this sample may be carry-over from other donors' samples. The sequenced sample was naive CD8+ T cells from PBMCs. The V call is TRBV10-1, the J call TRBJ2-5, with D unresolved. The CDR3 spells CASSESQTTLQETQYF. The CDR3 coding sequence is TGCGCCAGCAGTGAGAGCCAGACAACGCTCCAAGAGACCCAGTACTTC.